This T cell receptor beta chain was recorded in a study of beta chain features in type 1 diabetes. The CDR3 is 15 residues long. V gave up 4 bases and J gave up 0 bases, with 12 bases separating them. Germline V lookup: CDR1 SGHTA, CDR2 FQGTGA. The isolated RNA, all of it, was reverse transcribed, so expressed TCRB transcripts were what got sequenced. Clones were read by immunoSEQ multiplex PCR, and TCRdb kept only the in-frame ones, dropping some. The data hold fewer than 350,000 clones, with about 8.5% observed a single time. The V and J genes are TRBV7-3 and TRBJ2-5, with D perhaps matching TRBD2 (5 bases). This receptor was identified in a woman between 18 and 30 years old in good health. The sequenced sample was central memory CD4+ T cells from blood. In nucleotides, the CDR3 is TGTGCCAGCAGCTCGTCCGGGAACTACCAAGAGACCCAGTACTTC. It encodes CASSSSGNYQETQYF.